The present T cell receptor (beta chain) was sequenced within a study of PD-1 blockade in classical Hodgkin lymphoma. Produced via immunoSEQ multiplex PCR; TCRdb's table is partial and in-frame only. The profile shows around 43,000 clones, roughly 78% of them singletons. Germline V CDR1 and CDR2: SEHNR, FQNEAQ (reference sequence). The CDR3 is made up of 14 amino acids. The V end was cut by 1 base, the J end by 0 bases, with 5 bases between. This clone was seen once. All patients experienced relapse after autologous stem cell transplantation, and brentuximab vedotin exposure was variable. The study recorded best responses of complete response, partial response or progressive disease.

The source is a human donor with classical Hodgkin lymphoma. The V call is TRBV7-9, the J call TRBJ2-3; D is unresolved. This specimen consisted of peripheral blood mononuclear cells (PBMCs), obtained at baseline. The CDR3 coding sequence is TGTGCCAGCAGCTTAGGGCCAAGCACAGATACGCAGTATTTT. This codes for CASSLGPSTDTQYF.